This entry describes one T cell receptor (beta chain). The source of the sample is a study of CD8+CD57+ T cells in acquired aplastic anemia. This CDR3 spans 12 amino acids. The germline gives CDR1 SNHLY, CDR2 FYNNEI. The V end was cut by 7 bases, the J end by 2 bases, with 7 bases between. TCR beta VDJ and CDR3 profiles were obtained from a genomic DNA template. One entry per CDR3 protein results from TCRdb running MiXCR on the reads. Among more than 95,000 distinct CDR3 sequences listed, approximately 41% were seen once. Patients sequenced had flow cytometry evidence of CD8+CD57+ cell expansion. Source material: sorted CD4+, CD8+, or CD8+CD57+ T cells (not recorded which) from PBMCs. The chain combines TRBV2 with TRBJ2-3; the D is unclear. The clonotype originates from a human donor with aplastic anemia. CDR3 residues: CASKQITDTQYF. The CDR3, as DNA: TGTGCCAGCAAGCAAATCACAGATACGCAGTATTTT.